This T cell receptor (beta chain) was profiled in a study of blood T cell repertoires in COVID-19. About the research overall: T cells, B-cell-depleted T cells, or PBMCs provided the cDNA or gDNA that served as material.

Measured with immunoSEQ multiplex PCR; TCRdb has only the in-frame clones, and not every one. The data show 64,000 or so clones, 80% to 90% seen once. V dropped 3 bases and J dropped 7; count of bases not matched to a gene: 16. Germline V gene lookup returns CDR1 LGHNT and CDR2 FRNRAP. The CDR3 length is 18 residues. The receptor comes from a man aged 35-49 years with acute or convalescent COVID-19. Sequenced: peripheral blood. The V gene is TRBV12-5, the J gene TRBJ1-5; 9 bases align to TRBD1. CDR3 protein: CASGFVPFGGQGRQPQHF. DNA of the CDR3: TGTGCTAGTGGTTTCGTACCCTTTGGGGGACAGGGTAGGCAGCCCCAGCATTTT.